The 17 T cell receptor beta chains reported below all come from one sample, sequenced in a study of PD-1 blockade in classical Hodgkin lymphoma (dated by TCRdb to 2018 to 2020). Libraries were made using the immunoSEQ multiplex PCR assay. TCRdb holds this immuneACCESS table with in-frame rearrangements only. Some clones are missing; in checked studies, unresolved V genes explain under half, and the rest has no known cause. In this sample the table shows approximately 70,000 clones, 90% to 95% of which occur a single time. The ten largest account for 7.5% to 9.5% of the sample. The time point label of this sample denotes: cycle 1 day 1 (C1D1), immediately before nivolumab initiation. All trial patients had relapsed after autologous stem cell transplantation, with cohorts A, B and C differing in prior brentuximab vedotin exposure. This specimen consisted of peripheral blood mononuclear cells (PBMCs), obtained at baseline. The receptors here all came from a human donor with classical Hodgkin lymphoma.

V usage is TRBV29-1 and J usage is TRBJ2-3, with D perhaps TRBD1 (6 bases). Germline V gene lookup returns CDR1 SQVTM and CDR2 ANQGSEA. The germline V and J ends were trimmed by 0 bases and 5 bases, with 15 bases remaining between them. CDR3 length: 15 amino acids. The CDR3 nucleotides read TGCAGCGTTGAAGATTGGGGCCAGGGGAAAGATACGCAGTATTTT. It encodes CSVEDWGQGKDTQYF.

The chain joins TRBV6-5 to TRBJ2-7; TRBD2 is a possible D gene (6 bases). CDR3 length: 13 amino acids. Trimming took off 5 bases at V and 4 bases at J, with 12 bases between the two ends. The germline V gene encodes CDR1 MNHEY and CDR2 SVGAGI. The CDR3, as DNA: TGTGCCAGCAGTCGACTAGATTTTTACGAGCAGTACTTC. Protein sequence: CASSRLDFYEQYF.

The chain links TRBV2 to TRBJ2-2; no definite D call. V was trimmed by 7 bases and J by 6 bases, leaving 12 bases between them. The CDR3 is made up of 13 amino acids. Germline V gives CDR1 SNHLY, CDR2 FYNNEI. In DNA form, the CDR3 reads TGTGCCAGCAACCCCCCAGAGTCCGGGGAGCTGTTTTTT. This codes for CASNPPESGELFF.

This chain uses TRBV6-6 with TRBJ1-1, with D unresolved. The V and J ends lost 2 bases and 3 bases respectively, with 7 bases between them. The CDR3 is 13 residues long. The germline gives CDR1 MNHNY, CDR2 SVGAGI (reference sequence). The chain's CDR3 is CASSYTSDTEAFF. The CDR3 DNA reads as TGTGCCAGCAGTTACACGTCCGACACTGAAGCTTTCTTT.

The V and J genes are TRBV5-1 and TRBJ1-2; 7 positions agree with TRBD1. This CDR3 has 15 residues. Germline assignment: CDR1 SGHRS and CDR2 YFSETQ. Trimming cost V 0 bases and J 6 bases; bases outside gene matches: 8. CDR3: CASSLENRQGHGYTF. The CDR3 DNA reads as TGCGCCAGCAGCTTGGAGAACCGACAGGGCCATGGCTACACCTTC.

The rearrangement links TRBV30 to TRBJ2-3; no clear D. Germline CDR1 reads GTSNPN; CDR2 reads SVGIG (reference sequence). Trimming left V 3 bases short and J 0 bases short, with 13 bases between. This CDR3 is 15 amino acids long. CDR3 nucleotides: TGTGCCTGGAGCCGGAGTTCTTCTAGCACAGATACGCAGTATTTT. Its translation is CAWSRSSSSTDTQYF.

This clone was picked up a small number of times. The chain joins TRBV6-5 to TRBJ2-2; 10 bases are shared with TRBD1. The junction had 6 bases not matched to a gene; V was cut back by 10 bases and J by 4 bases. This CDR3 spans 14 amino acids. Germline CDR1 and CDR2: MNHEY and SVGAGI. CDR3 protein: CATRQGARTGELFF. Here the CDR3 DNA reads TGTGCCACCCGACAGGGGGCGCGCACCGGGGAGCTGTTTTTT.

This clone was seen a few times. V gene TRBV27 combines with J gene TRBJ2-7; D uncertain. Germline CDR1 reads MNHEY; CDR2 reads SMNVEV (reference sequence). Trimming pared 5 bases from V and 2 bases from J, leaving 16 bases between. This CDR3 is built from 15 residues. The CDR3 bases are TGTGCCAGCAGTATAGCCGGGCCGTCCCCCTACGAGCAGTACTTC. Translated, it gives CASSIAGPSPYEQYF.

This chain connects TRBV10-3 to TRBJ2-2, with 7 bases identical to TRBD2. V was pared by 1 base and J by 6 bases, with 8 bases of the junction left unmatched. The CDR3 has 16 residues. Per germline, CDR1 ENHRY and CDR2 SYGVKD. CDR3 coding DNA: TGTGCCATCAGTGAGTATCTGCGGGACTACCCCGGGGAGCTGTTTTTT. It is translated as CAISEYLRDYPGELFF.

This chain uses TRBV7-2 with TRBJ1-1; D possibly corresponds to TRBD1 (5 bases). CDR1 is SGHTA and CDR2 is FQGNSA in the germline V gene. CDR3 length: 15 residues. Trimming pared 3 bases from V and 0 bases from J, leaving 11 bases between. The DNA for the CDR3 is TGTGCCAGCAGCTTGTCGGGACCGGTGAACACTGAAGCTTTCTTT. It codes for CASSLSGPVNTEAFF.

The CDR3 DNA is TGTGCCAGCAGTTTCGGAACTTCGGGCCGAGGGACCCAGTACTTC. It encodes CASSFGTSGRGTQYF. This chain joins TRBV28 and TRBJ2-5; D remains ambiguous. CDR1 and CDR2 from the germline V gene are MDHEN and SYDVKM. Trimming removed 3 bases from V and 7 bases from J, with 18 bases in between. This CDR3 comprises 15 residues.

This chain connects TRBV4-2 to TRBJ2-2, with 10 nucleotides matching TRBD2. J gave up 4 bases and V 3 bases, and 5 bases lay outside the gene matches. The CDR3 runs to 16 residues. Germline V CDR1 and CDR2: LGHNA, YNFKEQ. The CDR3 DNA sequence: TGTGCCAGCAGCCAGGGGACTAGCGAGATCACCGGGGAGCTGTTTTTT. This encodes CASSQGTSEITGELFF.

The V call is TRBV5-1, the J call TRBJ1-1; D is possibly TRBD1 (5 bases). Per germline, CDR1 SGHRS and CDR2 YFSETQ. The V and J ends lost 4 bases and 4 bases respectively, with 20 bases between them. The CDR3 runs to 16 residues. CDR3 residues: CASSPDAAGRSTEAFF. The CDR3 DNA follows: TGCGCCAGCAGCCCGGACGCGGCAGGGAGGAGCACTGAAGCTTTCTTT.

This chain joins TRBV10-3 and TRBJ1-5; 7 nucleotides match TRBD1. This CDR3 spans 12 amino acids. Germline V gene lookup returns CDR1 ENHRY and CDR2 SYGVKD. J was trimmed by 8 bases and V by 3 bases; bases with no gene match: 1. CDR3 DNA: TGTGCCATCAGTGACAGGGGGGAGCCCCAGCATTTT. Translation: CAISDRGEPQHF.

CDR3 DNA: TGTGCCAGCAGCTTAGCGGTACAGGGGTCGGAGACCCAGTACTTC. Translation: CASSLAVQGSETQYF. The chain is built from TRBV13 and TRBJ2-5, with TRBD1 matching over 7 bases. Germline CDR1 is PRHDT and CDR2 is FYEKMQ (reference sequence). The CDR3 spans 15 residues. Losses at the gene ends were 1 base for V and 5 bases for J; bases not matched to a gene: 7.

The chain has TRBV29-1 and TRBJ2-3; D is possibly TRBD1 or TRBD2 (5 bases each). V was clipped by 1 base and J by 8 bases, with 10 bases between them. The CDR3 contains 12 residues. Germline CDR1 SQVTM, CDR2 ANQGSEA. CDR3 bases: TGCAGCGTTGAAGGGGGCGCGGGTACGCAGTATTTT. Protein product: CSVEGGAGTQYF.

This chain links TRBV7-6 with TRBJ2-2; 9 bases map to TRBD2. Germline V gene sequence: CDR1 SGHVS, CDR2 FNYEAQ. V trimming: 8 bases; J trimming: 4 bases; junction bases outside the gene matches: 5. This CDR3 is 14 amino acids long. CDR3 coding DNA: TGTGCCAGCCTCAGCGGGGGGTCCACCGGGGAGCTGTTTTTT. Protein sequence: CASLSGGSTGELFF.